This TCR beta chain was recorded in a study of control samples from healthy donors and cancer patients. The germline V gene encodes CDR1 SGHRS and CDR2 YFSETQ. The CDR3 runs 14 residues. V shed 4 bases and J shed 10 bases, with 20 bases lying between them. TCRdb's copy holds only in-frame clones and misses some; the assay was immunoSEQ multiplex PCR. In the table there are nearly 200,000 clones, about 90% of which are singletons. Specimen: blood. This TCR derives from a man aged 25-45 years in good health. V gene TRBV5-1 combines with J gene TRBJ1-1; D not resolved. The CDR3 DNA reads as TGCGCCAGCAGCCCCCCTGCCTCCGACGGGCGAGCTTTCTTT. The encoded protein is CASSPPASDGRAFF. Combining the CDR3 with reference TRBV5-1 and TRBJ1-1 gives the whole variable domain KAGVTQTPRYLIKTRGQQVTLSCSPISGHRSVSWYQQTPGQGLQFLFEYFSETQRNKGNFPGRFSGRQFSNSRSEMNVSTLELGDSALYLCASSPPASDGRAFFGQGTRLTVV.